Listed below are T cell receptor beta chains from one sample, sequenced in a study of vaccination and CD4 T cells after COVID-19. Each CDR3 protein gets one entry after TCRdb re-called the PCR reads with MiXCR. The sample lists approximately 40,000 distinct CDR3 sequences; 36% were seen once. The material was CD4+ T cells from blood, obtained about 7 months after SARS-CoV-2 vaccination. The receptors shown here come from a human donor who had recovered from COVID-19. The CDR3 runs from the conserved cysteine through the conserved F or W. The D gene is left open where the match is weak. Expanded clones get a size class; other rows say once, few or many, or leave the size out.

clone_size	d_call	v_call	j_call	cdr3_aa	cdr3_nt
few	-	TRBV6-5	TRBJ1-5	CASSLRENQPQHF	TGTGCCAGCAGTTTAAGAGAAAATCAGCCCCAGCATTTT
-	TRBD1	TRBV7-8	TRBJ2-5	CASRDRGLETQYF	TGTGCCAGCCGGGACAGGGGTTTAGAGACCCAGTACTTC
-	TRBD1	TRBV18	TRBJ1-2	CASSPKGAHGYTF	TGTGCCAGCTCACCGAAGGGGGCGCATGGCTACACCTTC
-	TRBD1	TRBV27	TRBJ2-6	CASGPQGVGASVLTF	TGTGCCAGCGGACCGCAGGGGGTTGGGGCCAGCGTCCTGACTTTC
-	-	TRBV20-1	TRBJ1-1	CSASGGANTEAFF	TGCAGTGCCAGCGGGGGGGCGAACACTGAAGCTTTCTTT
few	-	TRBV6-1	TRBJ2-5	CASRFSQETQYF	TGTGCCAGCAGATTTTCACAAGAGACCCAGTACTTC
-	-	TRBV27	TRBJ2-7	CASSLSRRGSEQYF	TGTGCCAGCAGTTTATCGAGGCGCGGGTCCGAGCAGTACTTC
few	-	TRBV29-1	TRBJ2-3	CSVEGRARGTDTQYF	TGCAGCGTTGAAGGGAGGGCCCGGGGCACAGATACGCAGTATTTT
-	-	TRBV7-2	TRBJ2-4	CASSPTSGQGHIQYF	TGTGCCAGCAGCCCAACATCGGGGCAGGGCCACATTCAGTACTTC
few	-	TRBV28	TRBJ1-5	CASSFSYSNQPQHF	TGTGCCAGCAGTTTCTCGTATAGCAATCAGCCCCAGCATTTT
few	TRBD2	TRBV18	TRBJ2-3	CASSPLTSGTDTQYF	TGTGCCAGCTCACCCCTGACTAGCGGGACAGATACGCAGTATTTT
-	TRBD2	TRBV5-5	TRBJ2-7	CASSPEGLAGGNEQYF	TGTGCCAGCAGCCCGGAAGGACTAGCGGGAGGGAACGAGCAGTACTTC
few	-	TRBV7-6	TRBJ2-2	CASRPEVGLNTGELFF	TGTGCCAGCAGGCCAGAAGTGGGGCTCAACACCGGGGAGCTGTTTTTT
-	-	TRBV24-1	TRBJ2-7	CATSEGGLAPGREQYF	TGTGCCACCAGTGAGGGGGGGCTTGCTCCGGGGAGGGAGCAGTACTTC
-	-	TRBV7-9	TRBJ1-2	CASSLWGAHGYTF	TGTGCCAGCAGCTTATGGGGGGCTCATGGCTACACCTTC
-	-	TRBV6-2/TRBV6-3	TRBJ2-6	CASRFSGSGANVLTF	TGTGCCAGCAGATTTAGCGGCTCTGGGGCCAACGTCCTGACTTTC
-	-	TRBV18	TRBJ1-2	CASSQEQAGGYTF	TGTGCCAGCTCGCAAGAGCAGGCCGGTGGCTACACCTTC
few	TRBD2	TRBV7-2	TRBJ2-1	CASSLQWGRADEQFF	TGTGCCAGCAGCTTGCAATGGGGGAGGGCCGATGAGCAGTTCTTC
-	-	TRBV10-3	TRBJ2-7	CATDESYDPPTPHFERYF	TGTGCCACAGACGAGTCGTACGATCCCCCAACCCCTCACTTCGAGCGGTACTTC
-	-	TRBV20-1	TRBJ2-7	CSARDVTGAPEQYF	TGCAGTGCTAGAGATGTGACGGGAGCACCCGAGCAGTACTTC
-	TRBD2	TRBV20-1	TRBJ2-2	CSVRGLAGTGELLF	TGCAGTGTAAGGGGACTAGCGGGCACCGGGGAGCTGCTTTTT
few	-	TRBV6-1	TRBJ2-7	CASSQDSLYEQYF	TGTGCCAGCAGTCAGGACTCCTTATACGAGCAGTACTTC
few	-	TRBV27	TRBJ2-1	CASSSHLVSNEQFF	TGTGCCAGCAGTTCCCACCTAGTGTCCAATGAGCAGTTCTTC
few	TRBD1	TRBV20-1	TRBJ2-3	CSARNRGIITDTQYF	TGCAGTGCCAGAAACAGGGGAATTATCACAGATACGCAGTATTTT
few	-	TRBV20-1	TRBJ2-1	CSASSWRSYNEQFF	TGCAGTGCTAGCAGTTGGAGGTCCTACAATGAGCAGTTCTTC
-	-	TRBV19	TRBJ2-1	CASSMQGPFNEQFF	TGTGCCAGTAGTATGCAGGGCCCGTTTAATGAGCAGTTCTTC
-	TRBD1	TRBV7-9	TRBJ1-1	CASSSHGTGVNTGAFF	TGTGCCAGCAGCTCCCACGGGACAGGAGTGAACACTGGAGCTTTCTTT
-	-	TRBV21-1	TRBJ2-5	CASSTSQGQETQYF	TGTGCCAGCAGCACCTCACAGGGCCAAGAGACCCAGTACTTC
few	TRBD1	TRBV7-2	TRBJ2-7	CASSIDPGTGRYEQYF	TGTGCCAGCAGTATCGACCCGGGGACAGGGAGGTACGAGCAGTACTTC
-	TRBD2	TRBV19	TRBJ2-1	CASSTSGRSNEQFF	TGTGCCAGTAGTACCAGCGGGAGATCGAATGAGCAGTTCTTC
-	TRBD2	TRBV5-1	TRBJ2-1	CASSGTSTIYEQFF	TGCGCCAGCAGCGGGACTAGCACTATCTATGAGCAGTTCTTC
few	-	TRBV7-9	TRBJ2-5	CASSLGRLQETQYF	TGTGCCAGCAGCTTAGGACGGCTCCAAGAGACCCAGTACTTC
-	-	TRBV20-1	TRBJ2-3	CSARRQGAPTDTQYF	TGCAGTGCTAGACGTCAGGGCGCCCCCACAGATACGCAGTATTTT
-	-	TRBV4-1	TRBJ1-6	CASSQVAGNLYNSPLHF	TGCGCCAGCAGCCAAGTAGCCGGCAACCTCTATAATTCACCCCTCCACTTT
few	-	TRBV23-1	TRBJ2-5	CASSRTNRCGGWETQYF	TGCGCCAGCAGTCGTACGAACCGGTGTGGGGGTTGGGAGACCCAGTACTTC
-	TRBD2	TRBV2	TRBJ2-1	CASSRSGSDREQFF	TGTGCCAGCAGTCGGAGCGGGAGTGACAGGGAGCAGTTCTTC
-	TRBD1	TRBV20-1	TRBJ1-1	CSARGDRNTEAFF	TGCAGTGCTAGAGGGGACAGAAACACTGAAGCTTTCTTT
-	TRBD1	TRBV28	TRBJ2-7	CASSRQGTYEQYF	TGTGCCAGCAGCCGACAGGGCACCTACGAGCAGTACTTC
few	-	TRBV20-1	TRBJ2-5	CSAGNYRETQYF	TGCAGTGCTGGGAATTACAGGGAGACCCAGTACTTC
-	-	TRBV18	TRBJ1-2	CASSGRNYGYTF	TGTGCCAGCTCCGGACGGAACTATGGCTACACCTTC
-	TRBD1	TRBV7-2	TRBJ2-7	CASSYTRGLSYEQYF	TGCGCCAGCAGCTATACCAGGGGGTTGTCCTACGAGCAGTACTTC
-	TRBD2	TRBV9	TRBJ2-5	CASSSGSFEETQYF	TGTGCCAGCAGTAGCGGGAGCTTCGAAGAGACCCAGTACTTC
few	TRBD2	TRBV20-1	TRBJ2-5	CSASPTSVQETQYF	TGCAGTGCTAGCCCGACTAGCGTACAAGAGACCCAGTACTTC
few	-	TRBV20-1	TRBJ2-7	CSGSAERDRVLLSSYEQYF	TGCAGTGGAAGTGCGGAACGGGATAGGGTTCTATTAAGCTCCTACGAGCAGTACTTC
-	-	TRBV24-1	TRBJ2-3	CATSEFGVECTDTQYF	TGTGCCACCAGTGAGTTTGGGGTTGAGTGCACAGATACGCAGTATTTT
few	-	TRBV6-1	TRBJ2-7	CASSVGLRTVIYEQYF	TGTGCCAGCAGCGTAGGACTAAGGACTGTAATCTACGAGCAGTACTTC
once	TRBD2	TRBV11-3	TRBJ2-1	CASSLDYGGGPYNEQFF	TGTGCCAGCAGCTTAGATTATGGGGGAGGGCCATACAATGAGCAGTTCTTC
-	-	TRBV20-1	TRBJ2-1	CSARGGPSYNEQFF	TGCAGTGCTAGAGGCGGCCCCTCCTACAATGAGCAGTTCTTC
few	TRBD2	TRBV19	TRBJ2-7	CASSIGTSYEQYF	TGTGCCAGTAGTATAGGGACTAGCTACGAGCAGTACTTC
-	-	TRBV20-1	TRBJ2-4	CSARELGGTKNIQYF	TGCAGTGCTAGAGAGTTAGGGGGGACCAAAAACATTCAGTACTTC
few	-	TRBV7-3	TRBJ2-2	CASRPDMNTGELFF	TGTGCCAGCAGACCCGACATGAACACCGGGGAGCTGTTTTTT
few	-	TRBV19	TRBJ1-1	CASRKQGEAFF	TGTGCCAGTAGAAAACAGGGTGAAGCTTTCTTT